The rows below give T cell receptor beta chains drawn from one sample of a study of CD8 T cells in ankylosing spondylitis. TCRdb reprocessed the 5' RACE reads with MiXCR, giving one entry per CDR3 protein. Of 50,000 to 70,000 distinct CDR3 sequences in the sample, approximately 6% were seen once. Sequencing input: synovial fluid, either unsorted or a sorted T cell fraction (not recorded which). All receptors derive from a male donor with ankylosing spondylitis. CDR3s include the opening cysteine and the closing phenylalanine or tryptophan. The order of the fields is V gene, J gene, D gene, clone size, CDR3 protein, CDR3 DNA. D genes are given only for firm matches. Some rows mark clone size as missing; the rest say once, few, many or name a class of expanded clone.

TRBV28	TRBJ2-7	TRBD2	many	CASSPWTSSYEQYF	TGTGCCAGCAGTCCTTGGACTAGCAGCTACGAGCAGTACTTC
TRBV20-1	TRBJ1-5	TRBD1	-	CSARDHGTGDQPQHF	TGCAGTGCTAGAGATCACGGGACAGGGGATCAGCCCCAGCATTTT
TRBV19	TRBJ2-7	-	many	CASSETVGSYEQYF	TGTGCCAGTAGTGAGACGGTCGGGTCCTACGAGCAGTACTTC
TRBV2	TRBJ1-3	-	-	CASSERLGYSGNTIYF	TGTGCCAGCAGTGAACGGTTAGGTTACTCTGGAAACACCATATATTTT
TRBV12-3/TRBV12-4	TRBJ2-2	TRBD2	few	CASRGTPGLGTGELFF	TGTGCCAGCAGAGGCACCCCGGGACTAGGTACCGGGGAGCTGTTTTTT
TRBV10-3	TRBJ2-5	-	many	CAISVQGRGETQYF	TGTGCCATCAGTGTGCAGGGGAGAGGAGAGACCCAGTACTTC
TRBV5-1	TRBJ2-3	-	-	CASSLGGGNAETQYF	TGCGCCAGCAGCTTGGGAGGGGGTAACGCAGAAACGCAGTATTTT
TRBV7-6	TRBJ1-3	-	-	CASSQTGFSGNTIYF	TGTGCCAGCAGCCAAACGGGTTTCTCTGGAAACACCATATATTTT
TRBV5-1	TRBJ2-7	-	many	CASSLNGVNYEQYF	TGCGCCAGCAGCTTGAACGGCGTCAATTACGAGCAGTACTTC
TRBV29-1	TRBJ1-4	-	many	CSVEYGEKLFFF	-
TRBV6-8	TRBJ2-6	-	few	CASRRHPGAGANVLTF	TGTGCCAGCAGGCGACACCCAGGGGCTGGGGCCAACGTCCTGACTTTC
TRBV28	TRBJ2-7	-	few	CAIGTLSYEQYF	TGTGCCATCGGGACCCTCTCCTACGAGCAGTACTTC
TRBV12-3/TRBV12-4	TRBJ2-1	TRBD2	many	CASIPGLAYYNEQFF	TGTGCCAGCATTCCAGGACTAGCGTATTACAATGAGCAGTTCTTC
TRBV5-6	TRBJ2-3	TRBD1	many	CASSFAGQGSTDTQYF	TGTGCCAGCAGCTTTGCGGGACAGGGAAGCACAGATACGCAGTATTTT
TRBV11-3	TRBJ2-1	-	many	CASSLGGIGGYNEQFF	TGTGCCAGCAGCTTAGGGGGAATAGGGGGCTACAATGAGCAGTTCTTC
TRBV28	TRBJ2-5	TRBD2	many	CASSLAGGRETQYF	TGTGCCAGCAGTCTAGCGGGAGGGCGGGAGACCCAGTACTTC
TRBV18	TRBJ2-4	-	few	CASSPIAKNIQYF	TGTGCCAGCTCACCTATAGCCAAAAACATTCAGTACTTC
TRBV20-1	TRBJ2-1	-	many	CSARLVGYHEQFF	TGCAGTGCTAGACTAGTAGGCTACCATGAGCAGTTCTTC
TRBV6-5	TRBJ1-1	-	few	CASSYSRRSGTEAFF	TGTGCCAGCAGTTACTCGAGGAGGAGCGGCACTGAAGCTTTCTTT
TRBV5-1	TRBJ2-7	-	few	CASSLGVYEQYF	TGCGCCAGCAGCTTGGGTGTCTACGAGCAGTACTTC
TRBV6-2/TRBV6-3	TRBJ2-6	-	many	CASSYGTSGANVLTF	TGTGCCAGCAGTTACGGTACCTCTGGGGCCAACGTCCTGACTTTC
TRBV2	TRBJ2-3	-	many	CASSRIRGIGDTQYF	TGTGCCAGCAGTAGAATAAGGGGGATCGGGGATACGCAGTATTTT
TRBV7-8	TRBJ2-6	-	few	CASSQTSPGPGANVLTF	TGTGCCAGCAGCCAAACTTCGCCAGGACCTGGGGCCAACGTCCTGACTTTC
TRBV5-1	TRBJ2-5	-	many	CASSPSRETQYF	TGCGCCAGCAGCCCGTCTAGGGAGACCCAGTACTTC
TRBV7-8	TRBJ2-7	-	many	CASSFSGVHEQYF	TGTGCCAGCAGCTTCAGTGGGGTTCACGAGCAGTACTTC
TRBV6-1	TRBJ1-6	-	many	CASRQLRGGSPLHF	TGTGCCAGCAGGCAACTCCGAGGTGGTTCACCCCTCCACTTT
TRBV7-3	TRBJ2-2	TRBD1	-	CASSLGRGLTGELFF	TGTGCCAGCAGCTTAGGCAGGGGGCTTACCGGGGAGCTGTTTTTT
TRBV7-3	TRBJ1-1	TRBD1	-	CASATGLGTEAFF	TGTGCCAGTGCGACAGGGCTGGGCACTGAAGCTTTCTTT
TRBV20-1	TRBJ2-7	-	few	CSARDFETSNYEQYF	TGCAGTGCTAGAGATTTTGAGACTTCGAATTACGAGCAGTACTTC
TRBV5-1	TRBJ2-1	-	many	CASSLLSGFENEQFF	TGCGCCAGCAGCTTGTTGTCAGGGTTTGAGAATGAGCAGTTCTTC
TRBV28	TRBJ2-7	-	many	CASRLRVREFYEQYF	TGTGCCAGCAGGCTAAGGGTAAGGGAATTCTACGAGCAGTACTTC
TRBV13	TRBJ1-6	-	few	CASSLDVGVGSPLHF	TGTGCCAGCAGCTTAGACGTGGGTGTGGGATCACCCCTCCACTTT
TRBV5-1	TRBJ2-3	TRBD2	few	CASRLTSLAGRTDTQYF	TGCGCCAGCAGATTAACTTCTTTAGCGGGCCGAACAGATACGCAGTATTTT
TRBV7-9	TRBJ1-1	TRBD1	many	CASSLRTGWAEAFF	TGTGCCAGCAGCTTACGGACAGGGTGGGCTGAAGCTTTCTTT
TRBV12-3/TRBV12-4	TRBJ1-1	TRBD1	many	CASRPGQGLTEAFF	TGTGCCAGCAGGCCTGGACAGGGTTTGACTGAAGCTTTCTTT
TRBV11-2	TRBJ2-7	TRBD2	-	CASFPGLASGEQYF	TGTGCCTCCTTTCCCGGACTAGCGTCTGGCGAGCAGTACTTC
TRBV11-2	TRBJ2-3	TRBD2	-	CASRSGAGGIGDTQYF	TGTGCCAGCAGATCAGGGGCGGGAGGGATCGGAGATACGCAGTATTTT
TRBV5-6	TRBJ1-2	TRBD1	many	CASSFVSTGGSPGTF	TGTGCCAGCAGCTTCGTCTCGACAGGGGGCTCTCCCGGCACCTTC
TRBV5-1	TRBJ2-2	TRBD2	many	CASSLDRGGRGTGELFF	TGCGCCAGCAGCTTGGATCGCGGGGGTAGGGGCACCGGGGAGCTGTTTTTT
TRBV11-1	TRBJ2-3	-	many	CASSFPPVVADFTDTQYF	TGTGCCAGCAGCTTTCCCCCTGTGGTAGCGGATTTCACAGATACGCAGTATTTT
TRBV24-1	TRBJ2-1	TRBD2	many	CATSDGRTSGPYNEQFF	TGTGCCACCAGCGATGGAAGGACTAGCGGACCCTACAATGAGCAGTTCTTC
TRBV15	TRBJ2-3	TRBD2	many	CATSPGSGRGADTQYF	TGTGCCACCAGCCCCGGCAGCGGGAGGGGTGCAGATACGCAGTATTTT
TRBV12-3/TRBV12-4	TRBJ2-1	-	many	CASTTGGLVFEQFF	TGTGCCAGCACGACAGGGGGACTAGTATTTGAGCAGTTCTTC
TRBV5-1	TRBJ2-3	TRBD2	many	CASSLRREGPTDTQYF	TGCGCCAGCAGCCTTCGGAGGGAGGGACCCACAGATACGCAGTATTTT
TRBV2	TRBJ2-1	TRBD2	many	CASSELAGGPFF	TGTGCCAGCAGTGAACTAGCGGGAGGGCCGTTCTTC
TRBV29-1	TRBJ2-3	TRBD2	many	CSVEGAGASTDTQYF	TGCAGCGTTGAGGGAGCGGGAGCCAGCACAGATACGCAGTATTTT
TRBV14	TRBJ1-5	-	many	CASSQSGDQPQHF	TGTGCCAGCAGCCAATCAGGGGATCAGCCCCAGCATTTT
TRBV27	TRBJ2-3	-	many	CASSLRSEADTQYF	TGTGCCAGCAGTTTACGGTCAGAAGCAGATACGCAGTATTTT
TRBV12-3/TRBV12-4	TRBJ2-7	-	many	CASSSMLGAHYEQYF	TGTGCCAGCAGCTCGATGTTGGGCGCCCACTACGAGCAGTACTTC
TRBV3-1	TRBJ2-7	-	many	CASSDPAVSYEQYF	TGTGCCAGCAGCGATCCCGCAGTCTCCTACGAGCAGTACTTC
TRBV7-2	TRBJ2-1	TRBD2	many	CASRGTSGSYNEQFF	TGTGCCAGCAGAGGGACTAGCGGTTCCTACAATGAGCAGTTCTTC
TRBV11-3	TRBJ2-1	-	many	CASSLVVGSSYNEQFF	TGTGCCAGCAGCTTAGTGGTGGGAAGCTCCTACAATGAGCAGTTCTTC
TRBV28	TRBJ2-7	-	many	CASSERQKPPYEQYF	TGTGCCAGCAGCGAGAGACAGAAGCCGCCCTACGAGCAGTACTTC
TRBV5-1	TRBJ2-5	-	few	CASSSSDGSGETQYF	TGCGCCAGCAGCTCTTCGGACGGATCAGGGGAGACCCAGTACTTC
TRBV27	TRBJ2-1	TRBD2	many	CASSLGTSGSTDNEQFF	TGTGCCAGCAGTTTGGGGACTAGCGGGAGTACCGACAATGAGCAGTTCTTC